This T cell receptor beta chain was sequenced during a study of cytomegalovirus exposure and HLA in healthy donors. Study-level findings and limits: It was found in a later analysis that first-cohort TCR clusters tended to co-occur in the 120 validation repertoires.

Regarding this clone: Its antigen is as yet unknown.

The CDR3 is 18 amino acids. The V gene end was trimmed by 1 base and the J gene end by 2 bases; junction bases not matched to a gene: 13. In germline, CDR1 is KGHSH, CDR2 LQKENI. The repertoire was sequenced with immunoSEQ multiplex PCR; TCRdb's copy has only in-frame clones and lacks some. The data contain about 280,000 clones, roughly 88% of them singletons. The sequencing sample was made of PBMCs. V is TRBV18 and J is TRBJ2-7; 8 bases map to TRBD1. This TCR derives from a woman aged 18-29 years in good health and CMV-seronegative. The chain's CDR3 is CASSPRGTGGLKAYEQYF. In DNA, the CDR3 is TGTGCCAGCTCACCACGAGGGACAGGCGGGTTGAAGGCCTACGAGCAGTACTTC.